This TCR beta chain was sequenced in a study of cytomegalovirus exposure and HLA in healthy donors (dated by TCRdb to about 2017). Notes on the research overall: According to an earlier analysis of several hundred of the donors, roughly 180 million T cells yielded 117 million unique TCR beta sequences and more than 250 Gb of sequence data. Roughly 300 gigabases of sequencing data and tens of millions of unique TCR sequences were included in an early release covering 550 to 650 HLA-typed donors. The genetic ancestry cluster associated with self-reported Caucasian donors included roughly 84% of the roughly 400 genotyped donors. The study aimed to test whether signatures of past pathogen exposure could be identified by cataloging public T cell receptors. The T cell repertoires of about 700 subjects were profiled by immunosequencing and related to cytomegalovirus serostatus. Besides the first cohort of roughly 640 subjects, a separate validation cohort made up of around 120 different subjects was used. To predict cytomegalovirus infection status, the study brought together high-throughput TCR immunosequencing, statistical association of individual TCRs with disease status, and machine learning. A later analysis re-analyzed previously published TCR beta repertoires from 600 to 850 donors and added high-resolution HLA genotyping to study TCR occurrence patterns. Rather than using new phenotypic data, the later analysis identified candidate immune exposures from TCR beta sequences and from how often those sequences occurred across donors. An earlier analysis of more than 450 of the donors used high-throughput TCR beta sequencing to judge whether each TCR beta V gene segment behaved as functional or pseudogenic. Donor age, sex, ethnicity and CMV serostatus were compiled together with the repertoire data. A later genetic analysis took genome-wide SNP genotypes for about 65% of the 666 donors and used that subset as a discovery cohort. All discovery cohort repertoires had been generated using a single sequencing platform. HLA typing covered class I and class II loci at four-digit resolution. Typing coverage differed by locus: A, B, C, DRB1 and DQB1 were typed in roughly 620-630 donors, DQA1 in roughly 500, DPA1 in some 570, and DPB1 in just under 490. Five DR-DQ haplotypes were handled as single units for association and clustering because linkage in the cohort was strong. Among approximately 370 genotyped donors of the cohort, an average of roughly 230,000 unique TCR beta nucleotide sequences was sequenced per donor, of which about 18% were non-productive. General conclusions and limits of the study: Most CMV-associated TCR beta chains appeared to be HLA-restricted in a later analysis, and the HLA associations seemed to be driven largely by CMV exposure. In a later genetic analysis, fewer N-insertions in productive TCRs were reported among donors in an Asian-associated ancestry cluster than the roughly 640-donor mean. A further reported finding was that TCR beta sequences accurately predicted the HLA-A and HLA-B alleles for most subjects in the first cohort. A later genetic analysis associated a missense DCLRE1C variant with V-gene and J-gene trimming of TCR beta chains, and an independent cohort replicated the association. Because HLA typing was missing for some donors at each locus, association tests included only the typed subset. Specific HLA alleles were associated with 15,000 to 20,000 TCR beta sequences at a false discovery rate of 0.05 in a later analysis. Most TCR sequences were seen in very few donors, while some public TCRs were found in many individuals. A later analysis found that HLA-associated TCR beta chains were more clonally expanded and had lower generation probabilities than equally common non-associated chains. The classifier was reported to diagnose cytomegalovirus status with high specificity and sensitivity in both the original cohort and the validation cohort. Only TCR beta chains were sequenced in this cohort, and the absence of alpha or paired-chain data limited detectable features. Strong co-occurrence of HLA alleles, especially DR and DQ, made assigning TCR associations to individual alleles difficult. According to the authors, the approach could potentially be generalized to other disease states and immunological phenotypes. In an earlier analysis of around 600 of the donors, most TCR beta V segments appeared in productive rearrangements about 87% or about 30% of the time, broadly matching IMGT annotations. Because counts were too low, approximately 15 rarely observed V segments, including chromosome 9 orphons, were excluded from the earlier analysis of some 590 of the donors. A later analysis reported that several top co-occurrence clusters appeared linked to parvovirus B19, influenza, CMV and Epstein-Barr virus. For the cohort, immune exposure information was limited to CMV serostatus. A few of the identified cytomegalovirus-associated TCR beta chains were confirmed in vitro to be specific for cytomegalovirus antigens. A later analysis found that TCR association rates varied across HLA loci, with DRB1 alleles showing the most associated TCRs and HLA-C alleles the fewest. Presence/absence analyses assumed roughly uniform sequencing depth across donors, an assumption that may not hold. Correlated functional status among segregating V segments might reflect linkage disequilibrium, but an unknown experimental factor could not be ruled out. The study gave a list of 150 to 200 TCR beta chains associated with cytomegalovirus. Some IMGT-functional V segments, including TRBV6-2 and TRBV6-3, could not be told apart with the 87-base-pair reads, so those segments were excluded. A group of highly shared sequence variants was considered likely to be a technical artifact of the sequencing pipeline.

Notes on this clone: Its cognate antigen has yet to be identified. Base qualities are not recorded, but no much larger clone differs from it by a single base. The same CDR3 can be traced to other DNA sequences in this sample.

The cohort comprised under 700 healthy bone marrow donors. All cohort members were sampled while nominally healthy, although unrecorded immune exposures were likely present. The donor tested CMV seropositive, placing the donor among the roughly 300 seropositive members of the cohort. A peripheral blood sample was collected from each donor, and TCR beta sequencing was performed on peripheral blood mononuclear cells. Genomic DNA extraction from the blood cell samples was performed with the Qiagen DNeasy Blood Extraction Kit. The germline V gene supplies CDR1 SGHTA and CDR2 FQGNSA. Taken from cysteine to phenylalanine, the CDR3 has 15 residues. Of all the DNA, just the CDR3 is kept, 45 bases in frame from base 1. A distance of 14 bases separates the germline ends of V and J, which lose 5 bases and 2 bases respectively. Libraries were made using the immunoSEQ multiplex PCR assay. For the multiplex PCR, a mixture combining 60 forward primers for TCR Vbeta segments and 13 reverse primers for TCR Jbeta segments was used. The CDR3 region of rearranged TCR beta genes was amplified from genomic DNA with a multiplex PCR assay. The amplified TCR beta libraries were sequenced on the Illumina HiSeq System as 87-base-pair reads. Processing in the source paper ran as follows. Across the 700 or so repertoires, a later analysis counted 80 million or so unique TCR beta chains, 8.5 million to 12 million of which were shared by at least two donors. To remove PCR and sequencing errors, raw reads were error-corrected and collapsed into unique sequences using a nearest-neighbor algorithm that merged closely related sequences. To assign V, D and J gene segments, CDR3 sequences were aligned to IMGT reference sequences. For a sequence to be retained, a match of at least six nucleotides was required to both a V gene segment and a J gene segment. Rearrangements were called productive when the CDR3 lacked stop codons and stayed in frame with V and J; all others were non-productive. Following IMGT convention, CDR3 was defined as the stretch from the second conserved V-encoded cysteine up to the conserved J-encoded phenylalanine. The earlier analysis of about 590 of the donors excluded sequences that lacked an unambiguous match to a single V gene segment. In an earlier analysis of 587 of the donors, a V segment was called functional when productive rearrangements were above 56.7%, and segregating when the standard deviation between donors exceeded 5%. A statistical classification framework was developed to diagnose cytomegalovirus status using the catalog of TCR beta chain sequences. A later analysis assigned V and J genes by comparing TCR nucleotide sequences with IMGT/GENE-DB human TR gene sequences. The TCRdist pipeline was used in a later analysis to assign CDR3 sequences and most-parsimonious VDJ recombination scenarios. In a later analysis, each TCR beta chain was defined by its CDR3 amino acid sequence together with its V-gene family, and reads lacking a unique V-gene family were excluded. A later analysis removed several hundred highly shared, low-generation-probability nucleotide sequences to deal with suspected cross-contamination and a sequencing artifact. A later analysis calculated a clonal expansion index for each public chain from normalized within-repertoire ranks of inferred template counts. A later analysis computed generation probabilities with a VDJ recombination model fitted to out-of-frame rearrangements, and checked the results against IGoR. In a later analysis, TCR-TCR, TCR-HLA and TCR-CMV co-occurrence was scored with hypergeometric tests, and a repertoire-size bias correction was applied to TCR pairs. To estimate false discovery rates, a later analysis permuted the HLA or CMV assignments 20 times. A later analysis grouped co-occurring TCRs with DBSCAN, adding TCRdist sequence similarity when clustering within HLA-allele-positive subsets. Repertoires with fewer than 30,000 or more than 120,000 public chains, plus five repertoires with anomalous nucleotide sharing, were excluded from co-occurrence clustering. TCRdb re-hosts the immuneACCESS table, in-frame sequences only. Its copies lack some clones; in the studies checked, an unresolved V gene accounts for under half of them, and the cause for the rest is not known. The D gene and trimming were derived from the DNA, and the V and J assignments and clone size from that table. The sample has roughly 150,000 clones on record, 70% of them singletons. The ten most abundant clones make up approximately 2% of the sample.

Sequencing was done on a sample of PBMCs. The sequence is built from TRBV7-2 and TRBJ2-3, with TRBD2 perhaps the D gene, on 5 matching bases. The receptor was isolated from a woman aged 55-69 years in good health and CMV-seropositive. The DNA sequence is as follows: TGTGCCAGCAGCCCCCGAACTAGTTCCACAGATACGCAGTATTTT. It specifies CASSPRTSSTDTQYF. The full variable domain, with segments outside the CDR3 supplied by the reference TRBV7-2 and TRBJ2-3 proteins, appears as GAGVSQSPSNKVTEKGKDVELRCDPISGHTALYWYRQSLGQGLEFLIYFQGNSAPDKSGLPSDRFSAERTGGSVSTLTIQRTQQEDSAVYLCASSPRTSSTDTQYFGPGTRLTVL.